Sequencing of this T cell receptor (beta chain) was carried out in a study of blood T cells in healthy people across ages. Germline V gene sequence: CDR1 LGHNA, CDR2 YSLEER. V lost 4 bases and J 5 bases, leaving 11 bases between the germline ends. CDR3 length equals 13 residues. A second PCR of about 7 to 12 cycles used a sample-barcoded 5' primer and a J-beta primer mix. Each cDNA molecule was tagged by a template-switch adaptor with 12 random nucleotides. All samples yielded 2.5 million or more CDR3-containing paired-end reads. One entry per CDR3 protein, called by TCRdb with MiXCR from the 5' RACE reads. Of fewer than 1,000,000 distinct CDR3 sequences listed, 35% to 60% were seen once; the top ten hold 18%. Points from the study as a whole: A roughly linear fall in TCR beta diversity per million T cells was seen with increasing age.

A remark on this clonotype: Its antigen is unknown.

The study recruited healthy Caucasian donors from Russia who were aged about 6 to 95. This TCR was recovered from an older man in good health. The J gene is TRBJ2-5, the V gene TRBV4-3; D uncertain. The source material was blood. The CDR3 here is CASSPSMGETQYF. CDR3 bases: TGCGCCAGCAGCCCCTCTATGGGGGAGACCCAGTACTTC.